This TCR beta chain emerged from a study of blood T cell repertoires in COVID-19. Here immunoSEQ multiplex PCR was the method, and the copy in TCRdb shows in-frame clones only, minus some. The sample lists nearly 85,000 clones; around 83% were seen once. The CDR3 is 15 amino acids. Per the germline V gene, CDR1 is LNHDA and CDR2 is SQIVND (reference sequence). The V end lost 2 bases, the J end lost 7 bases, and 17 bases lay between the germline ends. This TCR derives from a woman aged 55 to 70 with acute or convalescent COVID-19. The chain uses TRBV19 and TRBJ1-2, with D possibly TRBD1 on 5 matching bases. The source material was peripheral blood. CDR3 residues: CASSIPPQGPGGYTF. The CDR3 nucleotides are TGTGCCAGTAGTATACCTCCCCAGGGCCCTGGTGGCTACACCTTC.